Sequencing of this T cell receptor (beta chain) was carried out in a study of blood T cell repertoires in COVID-19. Study information: The United States, Italy and Spain supplied acute and convalescent COVID-19 samples. T cells, B-cell-depleted T cells, or PBMCs supplied cDNA or gDNA.

Trimming took 0 bases from V and 6 from J, leaving 12 bases between them. Looked up from germline, CDR1 is SGDLS and CDR2 is YYNGEE. The CDR3 has 15 residues. In the original processing: Amplification with reference gene primers provided the estimates of nucleated cell counts. The data were produced by immunoSEQ multiplex PCR, yet TCRdb's version contains in-frame clones alone and is incomplete. For V, J and clone size, that table is used; D and trimming come from the DNA. The profile shows about 320,000 clones, almost 85% of them singletons. The sequence derives from a human donor in a cohort sampled during active COVID-19. V is TRBV9 and J is TRBJ2-2, with a weak D call TRBD2 (7 bases). Material: peripheral blood. DNA of the CDR3: TGTGCCAGCAGCGTAGCGGGGGGCGCGCCCGGGGAGCTGTTTTTT. It encodes CASSVAGGAPGELFF.